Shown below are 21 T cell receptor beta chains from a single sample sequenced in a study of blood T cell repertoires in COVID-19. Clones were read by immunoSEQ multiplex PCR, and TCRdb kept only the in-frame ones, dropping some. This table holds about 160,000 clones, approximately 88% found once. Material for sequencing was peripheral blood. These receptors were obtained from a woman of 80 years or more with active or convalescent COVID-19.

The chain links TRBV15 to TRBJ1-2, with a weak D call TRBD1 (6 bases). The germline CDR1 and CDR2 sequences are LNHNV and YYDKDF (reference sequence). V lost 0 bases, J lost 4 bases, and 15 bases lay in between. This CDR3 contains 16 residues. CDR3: CATSRDLIGRGYGYTF. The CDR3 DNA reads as TGTGCCACCAGCAGAGATCTCATCGGCAGGGGCTATGGCTACACCTTC.

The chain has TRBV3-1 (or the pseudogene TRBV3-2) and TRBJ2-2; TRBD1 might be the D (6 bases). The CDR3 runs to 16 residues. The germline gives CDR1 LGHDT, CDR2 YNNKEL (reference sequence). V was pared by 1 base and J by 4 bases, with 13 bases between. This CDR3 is CASSQVLGAPTGELFF. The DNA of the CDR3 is TGTGCCAGCAGCCAAGTTCTGGGGGCGCCCACCGGGGAGCTGTTTTTT.

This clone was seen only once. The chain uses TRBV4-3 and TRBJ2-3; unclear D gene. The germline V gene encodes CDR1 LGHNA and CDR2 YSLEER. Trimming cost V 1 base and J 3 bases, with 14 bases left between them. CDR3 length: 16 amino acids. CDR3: CASSQGPGLGTDTQYF. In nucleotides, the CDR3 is TGCGCCAGCAGCCAAGGTCCAGGTCTCGGAACAGATACGCAGTATTTT.

The CDR3, as DNA: TGTGCCAGCAGTATCCGGGACACATCGGAAGCTTTCTTT. Protein product: CASSIRDTSEAFF. This chain connects TRBV6-2 or TRBV6-3 to TRBJ1-1, with a possible D match to TRBD1 (6 bases). V lost 5 bases and J lost 8, with 15 bases in between. CDR3 length: 13 amino acids. CDR1 and CDR2 (germline): MNHEY, SVGEGT.

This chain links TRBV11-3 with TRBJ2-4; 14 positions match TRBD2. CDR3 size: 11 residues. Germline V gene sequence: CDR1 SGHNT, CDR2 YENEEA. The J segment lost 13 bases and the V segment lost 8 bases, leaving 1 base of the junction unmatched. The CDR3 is CASGLAGGQYF. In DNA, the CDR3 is TGTGCCAGCGGACTAGCGGGGGGACAGTACTTC. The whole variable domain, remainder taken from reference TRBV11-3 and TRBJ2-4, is EAGVVQSPRYKIIEKKQPVAFWCNPISGHNTLYWYLQNLGQGPELLIRYENEEAVDDSQLPKDRFSAERLKGVDSTLKIQPAELGDSAVYLCASGLAGGQYFGAGTRLSVL.

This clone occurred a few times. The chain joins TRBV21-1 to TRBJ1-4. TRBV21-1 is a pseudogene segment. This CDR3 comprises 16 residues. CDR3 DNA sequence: TGTGCCAGCAGCCTAGAGGCAGTAGCAACTAATGAAAAACTGTTTTTT. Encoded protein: CASSLEAVATNEKLFF.

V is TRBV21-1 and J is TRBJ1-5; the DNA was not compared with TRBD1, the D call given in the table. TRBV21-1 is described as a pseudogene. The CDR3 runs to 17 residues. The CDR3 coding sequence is TGTGCCAGCGCAGACCACACGGGGACATCTAGCAATCAGCCCCAGCATTTT. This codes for CASADHTGTSSNQPQHF.

The CDR3 nucleotides are TGTGCCAGCGGTCAGGGGTTGGTCTACACCTTC. Translated, it gives CASGQGLVYTF. The chain combines TRBV28 with TRBJ1-2; D is possibly TRBD1 (6 bases). Trimming cost V 8 bases and J 10 bases, with 14 bases left between them. Germline V gene lookup returns CDR1 MDHEN and CDR2 SYDVKM. This CDR3 is 11 amino acids long.

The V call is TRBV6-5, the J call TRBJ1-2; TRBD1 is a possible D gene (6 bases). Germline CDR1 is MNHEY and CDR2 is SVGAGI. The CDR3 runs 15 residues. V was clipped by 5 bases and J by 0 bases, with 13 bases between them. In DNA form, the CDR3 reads TGTGCCAGCAGTCCCGGGACAACTACTAACTATGGCTACACCTTC. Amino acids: CASSPGTTTNYGYTF.

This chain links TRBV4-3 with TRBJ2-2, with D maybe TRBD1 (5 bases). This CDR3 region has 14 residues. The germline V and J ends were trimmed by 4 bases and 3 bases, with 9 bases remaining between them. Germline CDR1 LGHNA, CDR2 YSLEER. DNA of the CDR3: TGCGCCAGCAGCCCCCCAGGGTACACCGGGGAGCTGTTTTTT. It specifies CASSPPGYTGELFF.

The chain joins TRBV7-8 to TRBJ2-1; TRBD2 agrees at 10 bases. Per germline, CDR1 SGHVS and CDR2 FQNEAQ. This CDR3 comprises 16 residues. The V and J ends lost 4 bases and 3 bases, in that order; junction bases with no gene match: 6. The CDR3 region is CASSSQAGGFYNEQFF. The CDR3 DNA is TGTGCCAGCAGCTCCCAAGCGGGGGGGTTCTACAATGAGCAGTTCTTC.

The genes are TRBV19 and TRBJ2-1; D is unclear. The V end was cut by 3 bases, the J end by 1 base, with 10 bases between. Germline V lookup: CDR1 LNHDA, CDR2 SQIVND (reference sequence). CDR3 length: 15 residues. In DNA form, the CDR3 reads TGTGCCAGTAGTATGATCGGGTCATCCTACAATGAGCAGTTCTTC. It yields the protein CASSMIGSSYNEQFF.

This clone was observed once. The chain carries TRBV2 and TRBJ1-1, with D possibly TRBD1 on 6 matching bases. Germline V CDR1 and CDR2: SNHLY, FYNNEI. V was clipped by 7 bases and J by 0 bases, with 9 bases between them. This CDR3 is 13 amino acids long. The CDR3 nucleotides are TGTGCCAGCAAGCAGGGGATGAACACTGAAGCTTTCTTT. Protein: CASKQGMNTEAFF. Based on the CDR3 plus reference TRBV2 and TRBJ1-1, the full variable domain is EPEVTQTPSHQVTQMGQEVILRCVPISNHLYFYWYRQILGQKVEFLVSFYNNEISEKSEIFDDQFSVERPDGSNFTLKIRSTKLEDSAMYFCASKQGMNTEAFFGQGTRLTVV.

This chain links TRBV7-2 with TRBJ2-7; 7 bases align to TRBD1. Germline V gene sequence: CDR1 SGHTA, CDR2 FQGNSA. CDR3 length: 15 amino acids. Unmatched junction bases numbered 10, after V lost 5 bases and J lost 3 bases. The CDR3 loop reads CASSVDRDGVYEQYF. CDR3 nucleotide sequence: TGTGCCAGCAGCGTAGACAGGGATGGTGTCTACGAGCAGTACTTC. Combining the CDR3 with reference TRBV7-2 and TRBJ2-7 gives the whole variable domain GAGVSQSPSNKVTEKGKDVELRCDPISGHTALYWYRQSLGQGLEFLIYFQGNSAPDKSGLPSDRFSAERTGGSVSTLTIQRTQQEDSAVYLCASSVDRDGVYEQYFGPGTRLTVT.

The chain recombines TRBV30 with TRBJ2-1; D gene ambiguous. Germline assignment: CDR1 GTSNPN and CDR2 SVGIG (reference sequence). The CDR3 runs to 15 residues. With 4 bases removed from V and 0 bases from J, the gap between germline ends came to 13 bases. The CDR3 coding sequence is TGTGCCTGGAAGATGCCAGAACCCTCCTACAATGAGCAGTTCTTC. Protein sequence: CAWKMPEPSYNEQFF.

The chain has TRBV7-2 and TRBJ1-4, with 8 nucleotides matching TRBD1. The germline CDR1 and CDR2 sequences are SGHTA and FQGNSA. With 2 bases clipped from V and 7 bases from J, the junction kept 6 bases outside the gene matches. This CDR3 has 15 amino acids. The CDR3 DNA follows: TGTGCCAGCAGCTTACAGGGGGCGTCTCGTGAAAAACTGTTTTTT. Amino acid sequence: CASSLQGASREKLFF.

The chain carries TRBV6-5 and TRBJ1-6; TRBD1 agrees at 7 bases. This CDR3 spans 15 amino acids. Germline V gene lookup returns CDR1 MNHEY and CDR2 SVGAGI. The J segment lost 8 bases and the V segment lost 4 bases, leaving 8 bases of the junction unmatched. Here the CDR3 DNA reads TGTGCCAGCAGTTTCCGACAGGGATTTGATTCACCCCTCCACTTT. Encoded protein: CASSFRQGFDSPLHF.

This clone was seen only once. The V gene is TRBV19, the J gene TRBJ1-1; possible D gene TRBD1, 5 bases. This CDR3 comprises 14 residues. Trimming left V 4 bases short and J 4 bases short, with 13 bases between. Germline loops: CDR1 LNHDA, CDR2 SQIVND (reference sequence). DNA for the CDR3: TGTGCCAGTAGTACCTCAGCGGGGGGCACTGAAGCTTTCTTT. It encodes CASSTSAGGTEAFF.

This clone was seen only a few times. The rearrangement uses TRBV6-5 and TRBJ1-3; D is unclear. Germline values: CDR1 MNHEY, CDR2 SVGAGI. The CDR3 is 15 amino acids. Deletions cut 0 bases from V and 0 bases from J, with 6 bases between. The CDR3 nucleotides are TGTGCCAGCAGTTACTCGGGCCTCTCTGGAAACACCATATATTTT. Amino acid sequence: CASSYSGLSGNTIYF.

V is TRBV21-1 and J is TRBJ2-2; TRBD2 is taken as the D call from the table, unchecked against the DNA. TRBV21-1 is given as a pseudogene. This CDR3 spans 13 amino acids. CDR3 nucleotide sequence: TGTGCCAGCAGCTCCCCTCACACCGGGGAGCTGTTTTTT. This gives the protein CASSSPHTGELFF.

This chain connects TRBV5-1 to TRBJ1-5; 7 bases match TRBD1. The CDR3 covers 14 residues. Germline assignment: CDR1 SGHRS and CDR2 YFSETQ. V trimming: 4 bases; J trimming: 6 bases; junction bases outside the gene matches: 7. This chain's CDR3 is CASSPMDRTQPQHF. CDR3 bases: TGCGCCAGCAGCCCCATGGACAGGACTCAGCCCCAGCATTTT.